These 18 T cell receptor beta chains were sequenced from one sample in a study of beta chain features in type 1 diabetes. The study, taken as a whole, reports: Within each of all four CD4+ subsets, Type 1 diabetes patients had TCRB CDR3s that were moderately but significantly shorter.

Their antigen targets remain unknown. Isolated RNA was reverse transcribed in full, so expressed TCRB transcripts were sequenced. TCRdb keeps only in-frame clones here, not all; method: immunoSEQ multiplex PCR. The sample includes around 650,000 clones, roughly an eighth seen only once; the top ten take 0.095% to 0.15%. Input material: naive CD4+ T cells from blood. These TCRs come from a man aged 25 to 45 with type 1 diabetes.

This clone was counted a few times. The rearrangement links TRBV5-1 to TRBJ2-3; 7 bases fit TRBD2. The germline gives CDR1 SGHRS, CDR2 YFSETQ. Trimming removed 6 bases from V and 4 bases from J; junction bases left unmatched: 8. This CDR3 contains 14 residues. The CDR3: CASTISGEADTQYF. The CDR3 DNA reads as TGCGCCAGCACCATAAGCGGGGAGGCAGATACGCAGTATTTT.

The chain couples TRBV23-1 to TRBJ1-2; D might be TRBD1 (5 bases). TRBV23-1 is an ORF for which the function is uncertain. The V end was cut by 4 bases, the J end by 3 bases, with 24 bases between. CDR3 length: 18 amino acids. CDR3 amino acids: CASSPSGPNYPHYYGYTF. CDR3 nucleotides: TGCGCCAGCAGTCCCTCGGGGCCAAATTACCCCCACTACTATGGCTACACCTTC.

The chain has TRBV6-5 and TRBJ1-6, with D tentatively TRBD1 (5 bases). This CDR3 is built from 15 residues. Germline lookup yields CDR1 MNHEY and CDR2 SVGAGI. Between the trimmed V and J ends, which lost 0 bases and 7 bases, there was a span of 10 bases. This CDR3 is CASSYSGLFNSPLHF. The DNA of the CDR3 is TGTGCCAGCAGTTACTCGGGACTATTCAATTCACCCCTCCACTTT.

This clone came up a few times. The rearrangement joins TRBV4-1 to TRBJ1-5, with 7 bases that match TRBD1. Germline CDR1 MGHRA, CDR2 YSYEKL. The CDR3 covers 14 residues. The junction had 5 bases not matched to a gene; V was cut back by 4 bases and J by 5 bases. The CDR3 DNA sequence: TGCGCCAGCAGCCTCGGACAGGACTATCAGCCCCAGCATTTT. Translation: CASSLGQDYQPQHF.

A few counts support this clone. CDR3 nucleotide sequence: TGTGCCACACTAGCGGAAATCACAGATACGCAGTATTTT. Translated, it gives CATLAEITDTQYF. The chain carries TRBV7-9 and TRBJ2-3; 8 nucleotides align to TRBD2. V lost 10 bases and J lost 2; bases outside the gene matches: 5. Germline lookup yields CDR1 SEHNR and CDR2 FQNEAQ (reference sequence). The CDR3 is 13 residues long.

This clone turned up a few times. The chain combines TRBV19 with TRBJ2-6; maybe TRBD1 (5 bases). This CDR3 spans 17 amino acids. V was cut by 6 bases and J by 1 base, with 16 bases left in between. In germline, CDR1 is LNHDA, CDR2 SQIVND (reference sequence). The CDR3 DNA reads as TGTGCCAGTAGGGGCAGGGCGATCGGGTCTGGGGCCAACGTCCTGACTTTC. As protein: CASRGRAIGSGANVLTF.

This chain uses TRBV7-6 with TRBJ2-1; 10 nucleotides agree with TRBD1. This CDR3 region has 16 residues. Germline CDR1 reads SGHVS; CDR2 reads FNYEAQ. Unmatched junction bases numbered 5, after V lost 0 bases and J lost 6 bases. CDR3 sequence (DNA): TGTGCCAGCAGCTTAGCAGAGGACAGGGGGACCAATGAGCAGTTCTTC. Translation: CASSLAEDRGTNEQFF.

The chain uses TRBV9 and TRBJ2-2; 10 bases fit TRBD1. The length of the CDR3 is 17 residues. Germline CDR1 and CDR2: SGDLS and YYNGEE. The junction had 13 bases not matched to a gene; V was cut back by 4 bases and J by 7 bases. DNA of the CDR3: TGTGCCAGCAGCCGAGGGCTGACAGGGGGCTTGAGCGGGGAGCTGTTTTTT. Its translation: CASSRGLTGGLSGELFF.

The chain uses TRBV7-9 and TRBJ1-3, with D unresolved. The CDR3 has 15 amino acids. Between the trimmed V and J ends, which lost 5 bases and 2 bases, there was a span of 13 bases. CDR1 SEHNR and CDR2 FQNEAQ come from the germline V gene (reference sequence). The DNA of the CDR3 is TGTGCCAGCAGCCCGGTAAAGGCCGCTGGAAACACCATATATTTT. It codes for CASSPVKAAGNTIYF.

The chain has TRBV15 and TRBJ2-5; D is uncertain. V lost 1 base and J lost 3, with 6 bases in between. Looked up from germline, CDR1 is LNHNV and CDR2 is YYDKDF (reference sequence). This CDR3 region has 13 residues. The CDR3 protein is CATSRGPKETQYF. The DNA for the CDR3 is TGTGCCACCAGCAGAGGACCGAAAGAGACCCAGTACTTC.

Only a few counts were recorded for this clone. The CDR3 sequence is CASSLGGGHNTDTQYF. The CDR3 bases are TGTGCCAGCAGCTTAGGCGGGGGACACAACACAGATACGCAGTATTTT. The chain combines TRBV7-6 with TRBJ2-3; possibly TRBD2 for D (7 bases). Trimming shortened V by 1 base and J by 2 bases, and 13 bases separated the two germline ends. Germline V lookup: CDR1 SGHVS, CDR2 FNYEAQ. The CDR3 consists of 16 residues. Together with reference TRBV7-6 and TRBJ2-3, the CDR3 gives the full variable domain: GAGVSQSPRYKVTKRGQDVALRCDPISGHVSLYWYRQALGQGPEFLTYFNYEAQQDKSGLPNDRFSAERPEGSISTLTIQRTEQRDSAMYRCASSLGGGHNTDTQYFGPGTRLTVL.

This clone has more than one count but fewer than ten. The V gene is TRBV10-3, the J gene TRBJ1-5; D remains unclear. V gave up 11 bases and J gave up 4 bases, with 15 bases separating them. The CDR3 sequence is 13 residues long. Germline V lookup: CDR1 ENHRY, CDR2 SYGVKD. The CDR3 loop reads CASQSGLNQPQHF. The CDR3 DNA reads as TGTGCCTCCCAGTCGGGCCTTAATCAGCCCCAGCATTTT.

This clone was found a few times. The chain combines TRBV5-1 with TRBJ1-1, with D hard to call. Germline CDR1 is SGHRS and CDR2 is YFSETQ. This CDR3 region has 16 residues. V was shortened by 0 bases and J by 3 bases, with 15 bases between the two germline ends. CDR3 bases: TGCGCCAGCAGCTTGGGGCCCCTGGGATCGGACACTGAAGCTTTCTTT. Protein sequence: CASSLGPLGSDTEAFF.

This clone came up a few times. The V call is TRBV4-3, the J call TRBJ1-2; D gene ambiguous. Germline CDR1 LGHNA, CDR2 YSLEER. The CDR3 loop spans 15 amino acids. V lost 1 base to trimming and J lost 5 bases, with 14 bases between them. In nucleotides, the CDR3 is TGCGCCAGCAGCCAAGGAGACACCAATTTGTATGGCTACACCTTC. Protein sequence: CASSQGDTNLYGYTF.

The chain uses TRBV12-5 and TRBJ2-7; the match to TRBD1 covers 10 bases. The germline CDR1 and CDR2 sequences are LGHNT and FRNRAP. This CDR3 contains 16 residues. The ends lost 0 bases at V and 5 bases at J; junction bases unmatched: 7. This CDR3 is CASGLVLRQGAHEQYF. CDR3 in DNA: TGTGCTAGTGGTTTGGTACTAAGACAGGGGGCCCACGAGCAGTACTTC.

The rearrangement uses TRBV7-9 and TRBJ2-5, with D possibly being TRBD2 (5 bases). Germline lookup yields CDR1 SEHNR and CDR2 FQNEAQ (reference sequence). CDR3 length: 17 amino acids. V lost 3 bases, J lost 9 bases, and 26 bases lay in between. CDR3 region: CASSFLIGGSPSQAQYF. The CDR3 DNA reads as TGTGCCAGCAGCTTTCTGATCGGCGGGTCCCCCTCGCAGGCCCAGTACTTC.

This clone came up a few times. The chain is built from TRBV9 and TRBJ2-3, with 10 bases identical to TRBD1. V lost 3 bases and J lost 1; bases outside the gene matches: 2. In germline, CDR1 is SGDLS, CDR2 YYNGEE. The CDR3 runs 15 residues. CDR3 sequence (DNA): TGTGCCAGCAGCGGGGACAGGGGTGGCACAGATACGCAGTATTTT. This encodes CASSGDRGGTDTQYF.

In this sample, this clone turned up a few times. The CDR3 DNA reads TGTGCCAGCCGTTGGGGCGGAACAGGGGGTAGTGGCTACACCTTC. Translating gives CASRWGGTGGSGYTF. V gene TRBV18 combines with J gene TRBJ1-2; 8 bases are shared with TRBD1. The CDR3 sequence is 15 residues long. Losses at the gene ends were 8 bases for V and 7 bases for J; bases not matched to a gene: 15. Germline CDR1 is KGHSH and CDR2 is LQKENI.